This T cell receptor beta chain was sequenced during a study of vaccination and CD4 T cells after COVID-19. Study at large: Investigators stimulated cells with overlapping spike peptides drawn from SARS-CoV-2, HCoV-NL63, HCoV-OC43 and HCoV-229E.

Unmatched junction bases numbered 10, after V lost 5 bases and J lost 3 bases. Germline CDR1 is SEHNR and CDR2 is FQNEAQ (reference sequence). The CDR3 length is 17 residues. The assay that was used to sequence DNA from cultured CD4+ T cells was the Oncomine TCR Beta short-read assay. Someone extracted genomic DNA from cultured CD4+ T cells. TCRdb fed the PCR reads into MiXCR, producing one record per CDR3 protein. In the table there are 20,000 or so distinct CDR3 sequences, around 52% of which are singletons. Treatment specified: approximately nine-day PBMC culture with coronavirus spike peptide pools or control peptides (ViraFEST assay). On this clonotype: The target antigen is unknown.

The sample taken for sequencing was CD4+ T cells from blood, cultured in vitro. The rearrangement joins TRBV7-9 to TRBJ2-3; TRBD1 matches at 11 bases. The clonotype originates from a human donor who had recovered from COVID-19. CDR3 DNA: TGTGCCAGCAGCCACTCTGGCGGGGACAGGGGGACAGATACGCAGTATTTT. It is translated as CASSHSGGDRGTDTQYF.